This paragraph covers one T cell receptor beta chain sequence. The target antigen is unknown. This sample stems from a study of cytomegalovirus exposure and HLA in healthy donors. Deletions cut 0 bases from V and 3 bases from J, with 11 bases between. CDR3 length: 16 residues. CDR1 is MNHNY, CDR2 SVGAGI, per germline (reference sequence). In the PCR, 60 Vbeta and 13 Jbeta primers were used. Using immunoSEQ multiplex PCR, the repertoire was profiled, and TCRdb retains in-frame clones only, with some absent. Counted here are around 200,000 clones, approximately 84% occurring once; the ten biggest clones make up 0.58%. The study's findings and limits: Roughly uniform depth of sequencing across donors was assumed in presence/absence analyses. Later work found most CMV-associated TCR beta chains apparently HLA-restricted. Among donors in an Asian-associated ancestry cluster, a later analysis reportedly found fewer N-insertions than the roughly 650-donor mean.

The gene calls are TRBV6-6 and TRBJ2-2; D may be TRBD1 (6 bases). The sample comprised PBMCs. This receptor was obtained from a woman in her 40s in good health and CMV-seronegative. This CDR3 is CASSYSNRADTGELFF. The CDR3, as DNA: TGTGCCAGCAGTTACTCGAACAGGGCGGACACCGGGGAGCTGTTTTTT.